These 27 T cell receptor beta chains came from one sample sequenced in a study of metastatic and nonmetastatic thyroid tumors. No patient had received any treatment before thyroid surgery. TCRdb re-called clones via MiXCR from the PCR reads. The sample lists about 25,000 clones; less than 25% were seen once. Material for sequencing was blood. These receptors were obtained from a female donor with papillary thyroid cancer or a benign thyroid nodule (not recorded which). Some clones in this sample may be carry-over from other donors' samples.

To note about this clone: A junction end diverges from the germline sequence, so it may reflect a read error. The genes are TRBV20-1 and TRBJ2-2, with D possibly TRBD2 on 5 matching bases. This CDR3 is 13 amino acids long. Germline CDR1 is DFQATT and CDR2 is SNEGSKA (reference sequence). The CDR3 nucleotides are TGCAGTGTTGGAGGCGGAAACACCGCGGAGCTGTTTTTT. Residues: CSVGGGNTAELFF.

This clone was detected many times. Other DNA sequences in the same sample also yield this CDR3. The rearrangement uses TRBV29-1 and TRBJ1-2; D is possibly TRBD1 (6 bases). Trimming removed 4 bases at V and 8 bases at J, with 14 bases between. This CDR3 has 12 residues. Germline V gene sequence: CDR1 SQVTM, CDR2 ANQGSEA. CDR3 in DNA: TGCAGCGTTGCCCCGACAGGCCGAGGCTACACCTTC. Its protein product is CSVAPTGRGYTF. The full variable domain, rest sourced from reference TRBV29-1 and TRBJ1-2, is SAVISQKPSRDICQRGTSLTIQCQVDSQVTMMFWYRQQPGQSLTLIATANQGSEATYESGFVIDKFPISRPNLTFSTLTVSNMSPEDSSIYLCSVAPTGRGYTFGSGTRLTVV.

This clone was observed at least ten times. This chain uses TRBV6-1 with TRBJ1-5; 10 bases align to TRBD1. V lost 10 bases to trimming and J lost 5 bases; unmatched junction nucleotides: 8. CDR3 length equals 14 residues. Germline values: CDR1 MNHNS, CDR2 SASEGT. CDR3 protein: CAIETGGGYQPQHF. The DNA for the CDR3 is TGTGCCATCGAGACAGGGGGCGGTTATCAGCCCCAGCATTTT.

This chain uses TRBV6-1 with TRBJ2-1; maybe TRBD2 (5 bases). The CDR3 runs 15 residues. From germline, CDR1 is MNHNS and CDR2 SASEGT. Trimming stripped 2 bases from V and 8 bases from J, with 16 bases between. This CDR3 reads CASSESVVGSYEQFF. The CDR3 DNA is TGTGCCAGCAGTGAATCTGTCGTGGGGAGTTATGAGCAGTTCTTC.

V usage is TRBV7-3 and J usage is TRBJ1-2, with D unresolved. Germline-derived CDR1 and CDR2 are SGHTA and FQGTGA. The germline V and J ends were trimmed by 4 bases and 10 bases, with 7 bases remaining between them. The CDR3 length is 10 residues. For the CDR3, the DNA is TGTGCCAGCAGCTATGGTGTCTACACCTTC. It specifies CASSYGVYTF.

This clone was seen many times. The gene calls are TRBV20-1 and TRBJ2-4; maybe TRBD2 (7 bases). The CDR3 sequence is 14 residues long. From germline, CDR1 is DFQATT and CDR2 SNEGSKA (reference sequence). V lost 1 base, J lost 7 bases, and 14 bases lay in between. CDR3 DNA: TGCAGTGCTAGAGGGGAAGGGGGGGCTAACATTCAGTACTTC. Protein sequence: CSARGEGGANIQYF.

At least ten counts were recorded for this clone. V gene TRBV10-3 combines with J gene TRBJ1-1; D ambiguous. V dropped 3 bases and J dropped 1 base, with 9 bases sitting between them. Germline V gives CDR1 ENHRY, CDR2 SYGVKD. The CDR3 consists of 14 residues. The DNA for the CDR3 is TGTGCCATCAGTGAAGGCAGTCAGAACACTGAAGCTTTCTTT. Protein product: CAISEGSQNTEAFF.

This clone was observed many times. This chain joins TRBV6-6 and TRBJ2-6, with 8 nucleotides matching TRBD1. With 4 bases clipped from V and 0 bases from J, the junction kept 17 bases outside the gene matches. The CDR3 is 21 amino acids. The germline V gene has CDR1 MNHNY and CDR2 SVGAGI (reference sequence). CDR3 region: CASSWRQGFALGASGANVLTF. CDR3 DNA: TGTGCCAGCAGTTGGCGACAGGGGTTTGCCCTGGGAGCCTCTGGGGCCAACGTCCTGACTTTC.

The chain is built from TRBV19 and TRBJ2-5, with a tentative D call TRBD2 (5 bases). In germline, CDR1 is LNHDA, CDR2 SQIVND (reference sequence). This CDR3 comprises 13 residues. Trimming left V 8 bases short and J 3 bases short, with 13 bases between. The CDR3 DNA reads TGTGCCAGTTGTCGTGCGGAGGAAGAGACCCAGTACTTC. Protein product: CASCRAEEETQYF.

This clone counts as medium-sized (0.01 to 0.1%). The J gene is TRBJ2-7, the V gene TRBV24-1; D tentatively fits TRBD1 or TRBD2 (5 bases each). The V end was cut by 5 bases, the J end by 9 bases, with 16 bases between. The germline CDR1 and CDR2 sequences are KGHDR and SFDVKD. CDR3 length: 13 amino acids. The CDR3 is CATSASSVGTQYF. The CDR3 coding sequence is TGTGCCACCAGTGCCTCATCGGTGGGGACGCAGTACTTC.

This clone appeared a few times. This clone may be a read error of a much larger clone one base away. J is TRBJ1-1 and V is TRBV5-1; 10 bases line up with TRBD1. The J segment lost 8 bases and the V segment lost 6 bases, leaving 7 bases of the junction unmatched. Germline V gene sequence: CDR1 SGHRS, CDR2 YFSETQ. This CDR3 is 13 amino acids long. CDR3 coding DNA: TGCGCCAGCAACTGGGGACAGGGGAGCGAAGCTTTCTTT. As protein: CASNWGQGSEAFF.

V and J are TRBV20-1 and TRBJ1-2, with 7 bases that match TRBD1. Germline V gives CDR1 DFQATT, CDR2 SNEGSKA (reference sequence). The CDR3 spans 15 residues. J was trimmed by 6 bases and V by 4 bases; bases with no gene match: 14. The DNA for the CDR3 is TGCAGTGCTACCACCCCGTGTGGACAGGCGAATGGCTACACCTTC. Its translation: CSATTPCGQANGYTF.

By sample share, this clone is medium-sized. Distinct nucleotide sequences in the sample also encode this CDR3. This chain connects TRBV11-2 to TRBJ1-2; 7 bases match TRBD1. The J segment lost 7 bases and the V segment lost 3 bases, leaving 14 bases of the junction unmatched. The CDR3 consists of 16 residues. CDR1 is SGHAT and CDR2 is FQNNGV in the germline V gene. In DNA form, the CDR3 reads TGTGCCAGCAGCTTGACACAAACAGGGGACGGCGGTGGCTACACCTTC. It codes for CASSLTQTGDGGGYTF.

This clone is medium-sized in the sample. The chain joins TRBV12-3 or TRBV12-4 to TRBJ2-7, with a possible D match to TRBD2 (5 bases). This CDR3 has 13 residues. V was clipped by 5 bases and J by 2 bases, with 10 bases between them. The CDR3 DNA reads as TGTGCCAGCAGTGAGGGCACAGCCTACGAGCAGTACTTC. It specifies CASSEGTAYEQYF.

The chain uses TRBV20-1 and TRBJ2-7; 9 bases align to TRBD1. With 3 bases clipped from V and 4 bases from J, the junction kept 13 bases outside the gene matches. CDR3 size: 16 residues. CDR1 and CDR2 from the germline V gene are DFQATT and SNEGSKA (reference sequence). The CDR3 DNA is TGCAGTGCTAGGAAAGGGGACAGGGAATCTTTTTACGAGCAGTACTTC. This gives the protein CSARKGDRESFYEQYF.

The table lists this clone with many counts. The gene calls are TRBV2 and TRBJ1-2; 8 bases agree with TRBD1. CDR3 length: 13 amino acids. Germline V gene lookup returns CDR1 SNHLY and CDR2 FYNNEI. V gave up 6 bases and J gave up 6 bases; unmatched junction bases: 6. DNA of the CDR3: TGTGCCAGCAGCAGGACAGGGTATAATGGCTACACCTTC. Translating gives CASSRTGYNGYTF.

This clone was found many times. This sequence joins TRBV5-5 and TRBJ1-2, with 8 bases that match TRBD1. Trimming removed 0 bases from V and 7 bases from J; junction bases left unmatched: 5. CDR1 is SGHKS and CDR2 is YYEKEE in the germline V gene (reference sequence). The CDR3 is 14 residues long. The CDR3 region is CASSLEAGTGGYTF. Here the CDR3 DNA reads TGTGCCAGCAGCTTGGAGGCAGGGACAGGTGGCTACACCTTC.

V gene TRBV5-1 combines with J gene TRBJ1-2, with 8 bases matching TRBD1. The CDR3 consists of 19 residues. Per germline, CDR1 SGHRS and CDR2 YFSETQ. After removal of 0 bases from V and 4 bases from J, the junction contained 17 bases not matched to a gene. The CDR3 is CASSLEGRTGRRGGYGYTF. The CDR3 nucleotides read TGCGCCAGCAGCTTGGAGGGTCGGACAGGGCGGAGGGGTGGCTATGGCTACACCTTC.

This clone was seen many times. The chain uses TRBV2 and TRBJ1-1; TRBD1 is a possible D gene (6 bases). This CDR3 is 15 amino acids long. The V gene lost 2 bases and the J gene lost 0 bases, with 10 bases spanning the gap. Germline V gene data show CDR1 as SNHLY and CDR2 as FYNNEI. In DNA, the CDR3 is TGTGCCAGCAGTGAAAACAGGGCTGTGAACACTGAAGCTTTCTTT. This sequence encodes CASSENRAVNTEAFF.

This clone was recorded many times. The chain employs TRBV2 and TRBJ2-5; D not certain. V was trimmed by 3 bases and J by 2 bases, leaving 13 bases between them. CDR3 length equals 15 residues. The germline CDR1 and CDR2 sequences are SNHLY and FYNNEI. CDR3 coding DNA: TGTGCCAGCAGTGATCCCGCTCGAACTCAAGAGACCCAGTACTTC. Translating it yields CASSDPARTQETQYF.

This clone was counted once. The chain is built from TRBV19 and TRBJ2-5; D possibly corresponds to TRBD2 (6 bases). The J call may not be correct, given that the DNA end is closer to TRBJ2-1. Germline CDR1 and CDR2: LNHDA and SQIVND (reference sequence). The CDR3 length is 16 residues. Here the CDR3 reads CASSTLLARGSHGQFF. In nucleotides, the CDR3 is TGTGCCAGTAGTACCCTCCTAGCGCGAGGAAGCCATGGGCAGTTCTTC.

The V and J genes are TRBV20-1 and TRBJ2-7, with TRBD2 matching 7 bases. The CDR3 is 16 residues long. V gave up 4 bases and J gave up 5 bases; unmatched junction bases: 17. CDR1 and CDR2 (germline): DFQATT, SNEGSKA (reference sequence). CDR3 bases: TGCAGTGCTATAGCGGGCAAGCGGGTGGGCAACGACGAGCAGTACTTC. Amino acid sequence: CSAIAGKRVGNDEQYF.

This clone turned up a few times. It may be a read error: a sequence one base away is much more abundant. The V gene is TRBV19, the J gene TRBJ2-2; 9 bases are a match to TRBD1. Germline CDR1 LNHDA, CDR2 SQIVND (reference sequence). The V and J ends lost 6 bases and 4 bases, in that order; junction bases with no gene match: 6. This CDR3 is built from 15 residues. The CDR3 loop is CASSFGQGLTGELFF. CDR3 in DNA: TGTGCCAGTAGCTTCGGACAGGGGCTCACCGGGGAGCTGTTTTTT.

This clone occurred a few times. CDR3 nucleotides: TGTGCCACCAGTGATTCCGGGGCGGTCACCGGGGAGCTGTTTTTT. This codes for CATSDSGAVTGELFF. The chain uses TRBV24-1 and TRBJ2-2; D assignment may be TRBD1 or TRBD2 (5 bases each). The CDR3 runs to 15 residues. Germline V gene sequence: CDR1 KGHDR, CDR2 SFDVKD. V was shortened by 2 bases and J by 4 bases, with 10 bases between the two germline ends.

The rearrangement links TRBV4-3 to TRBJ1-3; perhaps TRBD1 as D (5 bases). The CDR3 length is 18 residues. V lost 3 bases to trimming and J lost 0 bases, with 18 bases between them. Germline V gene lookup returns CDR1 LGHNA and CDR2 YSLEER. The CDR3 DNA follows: TGCGCCAGCAGCCAGAGTCCGGGACTCCTTAGCTCTGGAAACACCATATATTTT. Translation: CASSQSPGLLSSGNTIYF.

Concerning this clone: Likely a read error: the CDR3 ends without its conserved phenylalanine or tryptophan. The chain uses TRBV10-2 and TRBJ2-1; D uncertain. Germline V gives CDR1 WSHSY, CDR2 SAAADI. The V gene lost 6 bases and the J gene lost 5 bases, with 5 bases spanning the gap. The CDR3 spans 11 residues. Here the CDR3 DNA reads TGCGCCAGCAGGGATGACAATGAGCAGTTCTTA. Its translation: CASRDDNEQFL.

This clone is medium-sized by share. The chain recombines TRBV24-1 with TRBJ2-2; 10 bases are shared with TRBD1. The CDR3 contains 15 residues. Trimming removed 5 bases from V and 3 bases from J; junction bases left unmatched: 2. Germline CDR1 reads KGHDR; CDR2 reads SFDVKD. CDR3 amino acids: CATSGQGADTGELFF. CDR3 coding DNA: TGTGCCACCAGTGGACAGGGGGCAGACACCGGGGAGCTGTTTTTT.